The entry that follows covers one T cell receptor beta chain sequence. The antigen is unknown. These data are taken from a study of T cell responses to AZD1222 COVID-19 vaccine. The study, taken as a whole, reports: CD4 TCRs associated with vaccination spanned spike, dominating at 160-218 and 743-854. Seropositivity was recorded at baseline in only a handful of AZD1222 recipients. The repertoires were collected only after the peak T cell response.

Trimming stripped 7 bases from V and 5 bases from J, with 14 bases between. The CDR3 is made up of 13 amino acids. Looked up from germline, CDR1 is MNHNY and CDR2 is SVGAGI (reference sequence). Some second doses came at about 4 weeks and others at about 12 weeks; these were pooled. TCRdb's copy holds only in-frame clones and misses some; the assay was immunoSEQ multiplex PCR. The data contain roughly 100,000 clones, 89% of them seen just once; the ten biggest clones take up 35% to 45%. The material sequenced was peripheral blood, taken 28 days after the second AZD1222 dose. The receptor was isolated from an adult who received the AZD1222 COVID-19 vaccine. This chain joins TRBV6-6 and TRBJ2-5, with no clear D. DNA for the CDR3: TGTGCCAGCACTATCTTCCCGTGGGAGACCCAGTACTTC. Protein product: CASTIFPWETQYF.